Each of the 8 T cell receptor beta chains below was sequenced from the same sample in a study of T cell responses to AZD1222 COVID-19 vaccine. Assay: immunoSEQ multiplex PCR; the TCRdb copy retains only in-frame clones and omits some. The repertoire includes 150,000 to 200,000 clones, roughly 89% of them detected once, and 1.5% to 2% sits in the top ten. The sample here was peripheral blood, taken on day 0 of AZD1222 vaccination. The receptors stem from an adult in good health.

The CDR3 sequence is CASSDRLGGYTF. The CDR3 DNA sequence: TGTGCCAGCTCAGATCGGCTGGGCGGCTACACCTTC. The J gene is TRBJ1-2, the V gene TRBV18; unclear D gene. Germline V gives CDR1 KGHSH, CDR2 LQKENI. V lost 5 bases and J lost 8, with 12 bases in between. This CDR3 contains 12 residues.

V gene TRBV3-1 (or the pseudogene TRBV3-2) combines with J gene TRBJ1-5; D ambiguous. Germline assignment: CDR1 LGHDT and CDR2 YNNKEL (reference sequence). Deletions cut 1 base from V and 5 bases from J, with 6 bases between. This CDR3 is 13 amino acids long. The CDR3 nucleotides read TGTGCCAGCAGCCAAGGTTGGGATCAGCCCCAGCATTTT. It yields the protein CASSQGWDQPQHF.

The chain employs TRBV5-8 and TRBJ2-2; D may be TRBD1 or TRBD2 (5 bases each). Trimming took 2 bases from V and 8 from J, leaving 16 bases between them. Germline-derived CDR1 and CDR2 are SGHTS and YDEGEE. This CDR3 comprises 15 residues. CDR3 nucleotide sequence: TGTGCCAGCAGCTTATTCGGGACCAGCTCTGGGGAGCTGTTTTTT. Its protein is CASSLFGTSSGELFF.

V gene TRBV9 combines with J gene TRBJ2-1, with D possibly TRBD2 on 6 matching bases. Germline CDR1 is SGDLS and CDR2 is YYNGEE. The CDR3 contains 16 residues. V lost 1 base and J lost 5, with 16 bases in between. The CDR3 region is CASSVIGLAKDNEQFF. CDR3 in DNA: TGTGCCAGCAGCGTAATCGGGCTAGCGAAGGACAATGAGCAGTTCTTC. The entire variable domain, with the rest obtained from reference TRBV9 and TRBJ2-1, is as follows: DSGVTQTPKHLITATGQRVTLRCSPRSGDLSVYWYQQSLDQGLQFLIQYYNGEERAKGNILERFSAQQFPDLHSELNLSSLELGDSALYFCASSVIGLAKDNEQFFGPGTRLTVL.

V usage is TRBV3-1 (or the pseudogene TRBV3-2) and J usage is TRBJ2-2; D gene uncertain. Germline V gives CDR1 LGHDT, CDR2 YNNKEL (reference sequence). V was pared by 4 bases and J by 5 bases, with 8 bases between. CDR3 length equals 13 residues. The CDR3 coding sequence is TGTGCCAGCAGCCTGGGCAGGACCGGGGAGCTGTTTTTT. Amino acid sequence: CASSLGRTGELFF.

V is TRBV5-6 and J is TRBJ1-3; 8 bases match TRBD1. Germline CDR1 SGHDT, CDR2 YYEEEE. The CDR3 runs to 15 residues. V gave up 3 bases and J gave up 2 bases; unmatched junction bases: 4. The CDR3 loop is CASSSMTGAGNTIYF. CDR3 DNA: TGTGCCAGCAGCTCCATGACAGGGGCTGGAAACACCATATATTTT.

The V gene is TRBV5-1, the J gene TRBJ2-5, with 8 bases that match TRBD2. Unmatched junction bases numbered 7, after V lost 4 bases and J lost 5 bases. Germline V lookup: CDR1 SGHRS, CDR2 YFSETQ. This CDR3 contains 14 residues. The CDR3 sequence is CASSGAGAHETQYF. CDR3 bases: TGCGCCAGCAGCGGAGCGGGAGCTCACGAGACCCAGTACTTC.

The rearrangement joins TRBV7-3 to TRBJ1-5; D remains unclear. Germline CDR1 and CDR2: SGHTA and FQGTGA. This CDR3 has 13 residues. Trimming pared 5 bases from V and 5 bases from J, leaving 10 bases between. The CDR3 loop is CASSLSKDQPQHF. CDR3 nucleotides: TGTGCCAGCAGCCTCAGCAAAGATCAGCCCCAGCATTTT.